The subject of this entry is one T cell receptor (beta chain). Trimming took off 0 bases at V and 2 bases at J, with 21 bases between the two ends. This CDR3 is 19 amino acids long. From germline, CDR1 is LGHNA and CDR2 YNFKEQ. The data derive from a study of control samples from healthy donors and cancer patients. Generated by immunoSEQ multiplex PCR, the TCRdb table keeps only in-frame clones and is missing some. The sample records 100,000 to 150,000 clones, approximately 90% being singletons. This receptor was taken from a man in his late teens or twenties in good health. Sequenced sample: blood. V gene TRBV4-2 combines with J gene TRBJ2-3; weak D call: TRBD2 (7 bases). The CDR3: CASSQEWGGGQIYTDTQYF. CDR3 nucleotide sequence: TGTGCCAGCAGCCAAGAATGGGGCGGGGGCCAAATTTACACAGATACGCAGTATTTT.